This TCR beta chain was found in a study of cytomegalovirus exposure and HLA in healthy donors. With 60 Vbeta and 13 Jbeta primers, the PCR was carried out. TCRdb's table, derived via immunoSEQ multiplex PCR, lists solely in-frame clones and lacks some. The data show roughly 130,000 clones, 80% seen once. The CDR3 runs to 15 residues. CDR1 is SGHTA, CDR2 FQGNSA, per germline. V dropped 5 bases and J dropped 4; count of bases not matched to a gene: 8. The sequence was obtained from a woman aged 35 to 49 in good health and CMV-seronegative. The sample consisted of PBMCs. The J gene is TRBJ2-3, the V gene TRBV7-2; 8 bases fit TRBD2. CDR3 DNA sequence: TGTGCCAGCAGCCCACGGGGGGGCCCAGCAGATACGCAGTATTTT. It specifies CASSPRGGPADTQYF.